Listed here are 13 T cell receptor beta chains from one sample, sequenced in a study of T cell responses to AZD1222 COVID-19 vaccine. The protocol was immunoSEQ multiplex PCR, while the TCRdb copy is restricted to in-frame clones and leaves out a portion. The table records around 190,000 clones, around 94% of them present only once. The specimen was peripheral blood, collected 28 days after the second AZD1222 dose. The receptors were sampled from an adult who received the AZD1222 COVID-19 vaccine.

The CDR3 DNA sequence: TGTGCCAGCAGCCAAGGCATCGGGCTAGCGGGCTCCACGTTGGAGACCCAGTACTTC. The encoded protein is CASSQGIGLAGSTLETQYF. This chain links TRBV4-2 with TRBJ2-5, with 8 bases identical to TRBD2. The V gene end was trimmed by 1 base and the J gene end by 5 bases; junction bases not matched to a gene: 18. This CDR3 has 19 residues. From germline, CDR1 is LGHNA and CDR2 YNFKEQ.

The DNA of the CDR3 is TGTGCCAGCAGGCCTCCGGGGGCACGGAACACTGAAGCTTTCTTT. Protein sequence: CASRPPGARNTEAFF. The V call is TRBV27, the J call TRBJ1-1; D perhaps matches TRBD1 (6 bases). This CDR3 has 15 residues. V gave up 6 bases and J gave up 1 base, with 15 bases separating them. CDR1 and CDR2 from the germline V gene are MNHEY and SMNVEV (reference sequence).

This clone was seen once. The rearrangement joins TRBV18 to TRBJ2-7; maybe TRBD2 (6 bases). Germline V gene sequence: CDR1 KGHSH, CDR2 LQKENI. V lost 2 bases to trimming and J lost 0 bases, with 11 bases between them. The CDR3 loop spans 15 amino acids. Here the CDR3 DNA reads TGTGCCAGCTCACCAGGAGGGTCGGGCTCCTACGAGCAGTACTTC. It yields the protein CASSPGGSGSYEQYF.

The rearrangement links TRBV5-1 to TRBJ1-1; D remains unclear. Germline CDR1 and CDR2: SGHRS and YFSETQ. The CDR3 consists of 15 residues. Trimming left V 0 bases short and J 0 bases short, with 9 bases between. The CDR3 sequence: CASSLVPGMNTEAFF. CDR3 in DNA: TGCGCCAGCAGCTTGGTTCCGGGGATGAACACTGAAGCTTTCTTT.

Here the CDR3 reads CASSQDMNRGYEQYF. For the CDR3, the DNA is TGTGCCAGCAGCCAAGATATGAACAGGGGCTACGAGCAGTACTTC. V gene TRBV14 combines with J gene TRBJ2-7; 7 nucleotides line up with TRBD1. From germline, CDR1 is SGHDN and CDR2 FVKESK. CDR3 length: 15 residues. V lost 0 bases, J lost 3 bases, and 5 bases stayed unmatched.

The rearrangement joins TRBV12-3 or TRBV12-4 to TRBJ1-1; D possibly corresponds to TRBD1 (6 bases). V shed 6 bases and J shed 5 bases, with 13 bases lying between them. The CDR3 length is 13 residues. CDR3 protein: CASRDTGTTEAFF. Here the CDR3 DNA reads TGTGCCAGCAGGGACACAGGGACGACTGAAGCTTTCTTT.

This clone was counted a single time. The rearrangement joins TRBV24-1 to TRBJ2-2; D is uncertain. The CDR3 has 14 amino acids. Deletions cut 7 bases from V and 1 base from J, with 9 bases between. Per the germline V gene, CDR1 is KGHDR and CDR2 is SFDVKD. The CDR3 DNA is TGTGCCACCAGGGCGTCGTTGAACACCGGGGAGCTGTTTTTT. It specifies CATRASLNTGELFF.

The rearrangement links TRBV2 to TRBJ2-5, with D maybe TRBD2 (6 bases). The germline V and J ends were trimmed by 6 bases and 0 bases, with 11 bases remaining between them. Germline V gene data show CDR1 as SNHLY and CDR2 as FYNNEI. The CDR3 runs to 14 residues. This CDR3 is CASRASAHQETQYF. The DNA of the CDR3 is TGTGCCAGCAGGGCTAGCGCCCACCAAGAGACCCAGTACTTC.

The J gene is TRBJ2-2, the V gene TRBV5-1; possibly TRBD2 for D (6 bases). The length of the CDR3 is 19 residues. V was trimmed by 1 base and J by 5 bases, leaving 24 bases between them. Germline CDR1 and CDR2: SGHRS and YFSETQ. CDR3 loop: CASSLQPPVAGTGTGELFF. DNA for the CDR3: TGCGCCAGCAGCTTGCAGCCTCCAGTTGCGGGGACGGGAACCGGGGAGCTGTTTTTT.

The chain combines TRBV4-3 with TRBJ1-6; a weak D match, TRBD1 (6 bases). The CDR3 covers 16 residues. Trimming took off 4 bases at V and 6 bases at J, with 16 bases between the two ends. Germline V CDR1 and CDR2: LGHNA, YSLEER. In DNA form, the CDR3 reads TGCGCCAGCAGCCGAAGGCCCGGACAGACTAATTCACCCCTCCACTTT. Translation gives CASSRRPGQTNSPLHF.

This clone has just a few counts. The chain uses TRBV19 and TRBJ1-1, with TRBD1 as a possible D gene (5 bases). V was pared by 5 bases and J by 2 bases, with 12 bases between. Per the germline V gene, CDR1 is LNHDA and CDR2 is SQIVND (reference sequence). This CDR3 is 14 amino acids long. The CDR3 DNA sequence: TGTGCCAGTAGTCCCGACAGCTATAACACTGAAGCTTTCTTT. This codes for CASSPDSYNTEAFF.

The rearrangement uses TRBV11-1 and TRBJ1-2; D gene ambiguous. The length of the CDR3 is 13 residues. CDR1 and CDR2 from the germline V gene are SGHAT and FQDESV (reference sequence). The V end was cut by 5 bases, the J end by 7 bases, with 14 bases between. CDR3 bases: TGTGCCAGCAGCCACCAGACAATGACTGGCTACACCTTC. Its translation is CASSHQTMTGYTF.

The chain uses TRBV2 and TRBJ2-3, with D maybe TRBD2 (6 bases). Germline V CDR1 and CDR2: SNHLY, FYNNEI. V was trimmed by 11 bases and J by 5 bases, leaving 26 bases between them. There are 16 residues in the CDR3. CDR3 loop: CAARPFGEEKGDTQYF. The CDR3 coding sequence is TGTGCCGCACGCCCCTTCGGGGAGGAAAAGGGAGATACGCAGTATTTT.